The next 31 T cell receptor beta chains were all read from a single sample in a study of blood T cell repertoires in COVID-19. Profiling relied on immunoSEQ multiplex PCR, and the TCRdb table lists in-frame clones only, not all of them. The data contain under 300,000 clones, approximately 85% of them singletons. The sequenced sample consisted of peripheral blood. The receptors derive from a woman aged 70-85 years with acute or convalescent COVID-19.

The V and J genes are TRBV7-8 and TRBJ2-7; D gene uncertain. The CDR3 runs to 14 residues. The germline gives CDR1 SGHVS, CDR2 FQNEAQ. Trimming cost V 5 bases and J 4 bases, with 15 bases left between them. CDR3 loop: CASSPEESTYEQYF. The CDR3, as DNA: TGTGCCAGCAGCCCCGAAGAATCCACATACGAGCAGTACTTC.

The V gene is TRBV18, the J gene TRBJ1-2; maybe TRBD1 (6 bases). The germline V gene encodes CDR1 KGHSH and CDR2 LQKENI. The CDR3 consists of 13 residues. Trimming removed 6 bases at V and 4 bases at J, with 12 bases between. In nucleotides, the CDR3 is TGTGCCAGCTCGCCGCAGGGGCTCTATGGCTACACCTTC. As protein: CASSPQGLYGYTF. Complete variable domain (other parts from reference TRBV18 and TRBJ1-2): NAGVMQNPRHLVRRRGQEARLRCSPMKGHSHVYWYRQLPEEGLKFMVYLQKENIIDESGMPKERFSAEFPKEGPSILRIQQVVRGDSAAYFCASSPQGLYGYTFGSGTRLTVV.

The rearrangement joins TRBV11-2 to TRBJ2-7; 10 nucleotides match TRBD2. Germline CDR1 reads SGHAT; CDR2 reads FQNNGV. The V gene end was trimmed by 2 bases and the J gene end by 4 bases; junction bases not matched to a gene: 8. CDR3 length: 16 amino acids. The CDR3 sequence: CASSLRSGGNPYEQYF. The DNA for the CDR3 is TGTGCCAGCAGCTTACGTAGCGGGGGGAATCCGTACGAGCAGTACTTC.

CDR3 nucleotide sequence: TGTGCCTGGATCCGAGGAAGACAGTCCAACACTGAAGCTTTCTTT. Its translation: CAWIRGRQSNTEAFF. The chain links TRBV30 to TRBJ1-1, with D possibly being TRBD1 (5 bases). The V gene lost 4 bases and the J gene lost 2 bases, with 17 bases spanning the gap. Per the germline V gene, CDR1 is GTSNPN and CDR2 is SVGIG (reference sequence). There are 15 residues in the CDR3.

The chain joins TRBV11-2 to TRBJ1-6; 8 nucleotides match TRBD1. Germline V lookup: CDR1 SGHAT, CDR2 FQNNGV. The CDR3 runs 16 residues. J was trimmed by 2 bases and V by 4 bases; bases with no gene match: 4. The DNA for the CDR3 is TGTGCCAGCAGCTCTCAGGGGGCCGCCTATAATTCACCCCTCCACTTT. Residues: CASSSQGAAYNSPLHF.

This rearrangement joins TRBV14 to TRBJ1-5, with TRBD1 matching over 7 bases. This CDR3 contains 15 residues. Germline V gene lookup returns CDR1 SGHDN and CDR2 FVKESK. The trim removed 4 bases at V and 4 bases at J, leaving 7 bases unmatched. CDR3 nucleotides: TGTGCCAGCAGCCTAAAATGGACAGGTAATCAGCCCCAGCATTTT. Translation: CASSLKWTGNQPQHF.

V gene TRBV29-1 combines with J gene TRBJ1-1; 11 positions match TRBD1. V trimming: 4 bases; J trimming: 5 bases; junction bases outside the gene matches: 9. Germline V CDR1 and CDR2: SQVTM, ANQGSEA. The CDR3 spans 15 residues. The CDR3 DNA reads TGCAGCGTTGTGGTCGGGACAGGGGGTAATACTGAAGCTTTCTTT. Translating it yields CSVVVGTGGNTEAFF.

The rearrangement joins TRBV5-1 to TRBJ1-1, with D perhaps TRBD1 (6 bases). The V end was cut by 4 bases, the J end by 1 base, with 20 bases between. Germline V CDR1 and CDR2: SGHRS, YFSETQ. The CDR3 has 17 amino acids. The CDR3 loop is CASSTSVSGQRNTEAFF. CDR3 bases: TGCGCCAGCAGCACATCCGTTTCGGGACAAAGGAACACTGAAGCTTTCTTT.

CDR3 bases: TGTGCCAGCAGCCACTTCTTATACAGGGACTCTGGAAACACCATATATTTT. This gives the protein CASSHFLYRDSGNTIYF. The chain has TRBV7-8 and TRBJ1-3; a possible D gene is TRBD1 (6 bases). Trimming pared 5 bases from V and 0 bases from J, leaving 17 bases between. The CDR3 has 17 residues. In germline, CDR1 is SGHVS, CDR2 FQNEAQ.

This CDR3 is CAIQAGGPTDTQYF. The CDR3 coding sequence is TGTGCCATCCAAGCGGGGGGGCCCACAGATACGCAGTATTTT. The chain is built from TRBV10-3 and TRBJ2-3, with 10 bases lining up with TRBD2. The ends lost 8 bases at V and 2 bases at J; junction bases unmatched: 4. The germline V gene encodes CDR1 ENHRY and CDR2 SYGVKD. The CDR3 sequence is 14 residues long.

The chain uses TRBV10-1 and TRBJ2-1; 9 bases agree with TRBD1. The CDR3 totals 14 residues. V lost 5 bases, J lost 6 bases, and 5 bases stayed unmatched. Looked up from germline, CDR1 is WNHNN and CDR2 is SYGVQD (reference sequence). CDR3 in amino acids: CASSLGQGSNEQFF. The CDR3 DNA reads TGCGCCAGCAGTTTGGGACAGGGTAGCAATGAGCAGTTCTTC.

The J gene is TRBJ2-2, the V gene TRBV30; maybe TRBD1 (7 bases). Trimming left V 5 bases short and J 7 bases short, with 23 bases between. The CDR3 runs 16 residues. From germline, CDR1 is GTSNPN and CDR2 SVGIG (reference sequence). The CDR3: CAWGTGQEGMSGELFF. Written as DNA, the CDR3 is TGTGCCTGGGGGACTGGACAGGAGGGGATGAGCGGGGAGCTGTTTTTT.

CDR3 residues: CASSPNSHTEAFF. DNA for the CDR3: TGTGCCAGCAGCCCGAATAGTCACACTGAAGCTTTCTTT. The chain couples TRBV5-4 to TRBJ1-1, with D uncertain. CDR1 is SGHNT, CDR2 YYREEE, per germline (reference sequence). Trimming removed 4 bases at V and 3 bases at J, with 10 bases between. The CDR3 runs 13 residues.

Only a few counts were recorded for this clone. CDR3 coding DNA: TGTGCCTGGAGTGGATACACCGATCAGCCCCAGCATTTT. Its translation is CAWSGYTDQPQHF. The rearrangement uses TRBV30 and TRBJ1-5; no clear D gene. V lost 1 base and J 5 bases, leaving 9 bases between the germline ends. Germline-derived CDR1 and CDR2 are GTSNPN and SVGIG (reference sequence). This CDR3 comprises 13 residues.

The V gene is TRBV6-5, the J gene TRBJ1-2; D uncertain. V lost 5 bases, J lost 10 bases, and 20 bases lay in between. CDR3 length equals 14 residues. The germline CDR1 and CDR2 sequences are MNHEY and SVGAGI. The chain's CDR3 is CASSPSPSDNIYTF. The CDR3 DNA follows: TGTGCCAGCAGTCCTTCACCGTCCGACAATATCTACACCTTC.

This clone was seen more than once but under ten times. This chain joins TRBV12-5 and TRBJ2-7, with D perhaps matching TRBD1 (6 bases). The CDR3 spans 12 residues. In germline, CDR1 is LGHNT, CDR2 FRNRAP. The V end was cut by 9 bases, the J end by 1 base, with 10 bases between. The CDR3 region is CASSRGSYEQYF. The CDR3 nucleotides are TGTGCTAGCTCAAGGGGGTCCTACGAGCAGTACTTC.

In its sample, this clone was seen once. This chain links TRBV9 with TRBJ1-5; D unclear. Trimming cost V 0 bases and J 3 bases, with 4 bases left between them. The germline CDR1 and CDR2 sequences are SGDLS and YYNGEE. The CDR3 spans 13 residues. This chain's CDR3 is CASSVGANQPQHF. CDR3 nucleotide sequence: TGTGCCAGCAGCGTAGGGGCCAATCAGCCCCAGCATTTT.

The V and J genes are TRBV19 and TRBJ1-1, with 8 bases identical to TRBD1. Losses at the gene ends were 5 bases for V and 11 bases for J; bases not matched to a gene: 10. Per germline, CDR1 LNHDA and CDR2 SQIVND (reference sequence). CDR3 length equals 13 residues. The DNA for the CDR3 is TGTGCCAGTAGTGCCGGCCGACAGGGGATCGCTTTCTTT. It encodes CASSAGRQGIAFF.

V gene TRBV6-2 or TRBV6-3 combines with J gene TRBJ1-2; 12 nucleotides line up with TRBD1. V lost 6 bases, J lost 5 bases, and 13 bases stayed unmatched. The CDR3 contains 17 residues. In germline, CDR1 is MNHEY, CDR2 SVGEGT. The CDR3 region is CASSRAGTGGWSYGYTF. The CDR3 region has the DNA TGTGCCAGCAGCCGAGCCGGGACAGGGGGCTGGAGTTATGGCTACACCTTC.

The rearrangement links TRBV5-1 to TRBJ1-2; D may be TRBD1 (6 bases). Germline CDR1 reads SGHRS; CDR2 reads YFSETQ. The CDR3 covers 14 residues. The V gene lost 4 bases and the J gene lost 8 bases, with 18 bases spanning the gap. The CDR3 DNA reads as TGCGCCAGCAGCAGAGGGGGGGAGCTTGACGGCTACACCTTC. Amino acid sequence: CASSRGGELDGYTF.

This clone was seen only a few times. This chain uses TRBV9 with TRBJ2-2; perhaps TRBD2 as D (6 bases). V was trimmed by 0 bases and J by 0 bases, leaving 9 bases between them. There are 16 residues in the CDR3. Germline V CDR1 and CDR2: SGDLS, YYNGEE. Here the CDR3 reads CASSVGGEPNTGELFF. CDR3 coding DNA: TGTGCCAGCAGCGTAGGGGGGGAGCCGAACACCGGGGAGCTGTTTTTT.

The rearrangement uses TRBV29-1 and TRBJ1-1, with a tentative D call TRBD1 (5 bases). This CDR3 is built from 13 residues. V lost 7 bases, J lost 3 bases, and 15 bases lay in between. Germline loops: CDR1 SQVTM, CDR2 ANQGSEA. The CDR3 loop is CSGRGEGYTEAFF. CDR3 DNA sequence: TGCAGCGGGCGAGGGGAGGGGTACACTGAAGCTTTCTTT. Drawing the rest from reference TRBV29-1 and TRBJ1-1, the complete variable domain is SAVISQKPSRDICQRGTSLTIQCQVDSQVTMMFWYRQQPGQSLTLIATANQGSEATYESGFVIDKFPISRPNLTFSTLTVSNMSPEDSSIYLCSGRGEGYTEAFFGQGTRLTVV.

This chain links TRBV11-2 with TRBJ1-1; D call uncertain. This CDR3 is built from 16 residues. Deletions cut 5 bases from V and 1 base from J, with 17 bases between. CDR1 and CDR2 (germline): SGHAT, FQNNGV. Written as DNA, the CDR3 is TGTGCCAGCAGCCCCCCGTTGAACAGACGGAACACTGAAGCTTTCTTT. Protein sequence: CASSPPLNRRNTEAFF.

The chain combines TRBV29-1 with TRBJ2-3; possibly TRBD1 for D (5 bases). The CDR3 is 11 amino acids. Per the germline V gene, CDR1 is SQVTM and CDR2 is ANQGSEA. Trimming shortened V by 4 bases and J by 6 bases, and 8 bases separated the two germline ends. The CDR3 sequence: CSVGRGDTQYF. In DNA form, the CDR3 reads TGCAGCGTTGGTAGGGGTGATACGCAGTATTTT.

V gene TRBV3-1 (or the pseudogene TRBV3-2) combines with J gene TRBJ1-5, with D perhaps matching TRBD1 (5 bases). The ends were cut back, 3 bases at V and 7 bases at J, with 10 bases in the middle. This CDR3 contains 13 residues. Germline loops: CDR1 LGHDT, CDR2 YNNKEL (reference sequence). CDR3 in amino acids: CASSQPGNQPQHF. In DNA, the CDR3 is TGTGCCAGCAGCCAGCCAGGGAACCAGCCCCAGCATTTT.

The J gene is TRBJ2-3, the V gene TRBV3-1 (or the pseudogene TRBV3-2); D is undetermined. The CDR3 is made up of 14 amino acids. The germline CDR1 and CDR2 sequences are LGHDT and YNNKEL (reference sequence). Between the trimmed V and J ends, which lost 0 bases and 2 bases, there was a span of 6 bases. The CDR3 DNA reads TGTGCCAGCAGCCAAGAATCGTACACAGATACGCAGTATTTT. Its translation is CASSQESYTDTQYF.

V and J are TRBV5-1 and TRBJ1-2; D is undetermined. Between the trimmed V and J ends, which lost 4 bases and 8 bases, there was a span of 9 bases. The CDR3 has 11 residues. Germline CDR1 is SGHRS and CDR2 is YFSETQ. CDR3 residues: CASSAGKGYTF. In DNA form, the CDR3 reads TGCGCCAGCAGCGCAGGAAAAGGCTACACCTTC.

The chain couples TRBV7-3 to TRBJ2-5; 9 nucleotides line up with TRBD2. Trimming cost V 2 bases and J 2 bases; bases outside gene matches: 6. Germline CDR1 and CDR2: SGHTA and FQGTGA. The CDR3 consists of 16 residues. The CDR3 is CASSLGPAGGQETQYF. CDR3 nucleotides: TGTGCCAGCAGCTTAGGTCCAGCGGGGGGTCAAGAGACCCAGTACTTC.

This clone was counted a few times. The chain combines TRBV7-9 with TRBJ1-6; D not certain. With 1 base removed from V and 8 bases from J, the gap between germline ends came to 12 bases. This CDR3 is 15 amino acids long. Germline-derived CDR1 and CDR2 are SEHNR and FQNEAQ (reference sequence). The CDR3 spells CASSLGSGGYSPLHF. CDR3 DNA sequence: TGTGCCAGCAGCTTAGGGTCTGGCGGCTATTCACCCCTCCACTTT.

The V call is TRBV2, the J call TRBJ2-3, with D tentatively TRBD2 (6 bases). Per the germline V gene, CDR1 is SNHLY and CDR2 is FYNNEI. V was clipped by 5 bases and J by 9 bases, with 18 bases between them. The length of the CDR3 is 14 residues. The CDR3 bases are TGTGCCAGCAGTCCGGGACTTTCGCCAGGGACGCAGTATTTT. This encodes CASSPGLSPGTQYF.

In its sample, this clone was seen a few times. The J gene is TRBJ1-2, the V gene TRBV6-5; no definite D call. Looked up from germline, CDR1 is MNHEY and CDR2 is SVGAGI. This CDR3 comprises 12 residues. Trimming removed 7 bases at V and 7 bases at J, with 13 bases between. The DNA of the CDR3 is TGTGCCAGCACCGACTCAAGCTTTGGCTACACCTTC. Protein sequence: CASTDSSFGYTF.